This TCR beta chain was captured in a study of blood T cell repertoires in COVID-19. In the study overall: The United States, Italy and Spain supplied acute and convalescent COVID-19 samples. T cells, B-cell-depleted T cells, or PBMCs supplied cDNA or gDNA.

Produced via immunoSEQ multiplex PCR; TCRdb's table is partial and in-frame only. The table lists some 200,000 clones, more than 75% of them singletons. Those enrolled, adults aged roughly 18 to 95 years, came from under 25 US areas. All recovered Cohort 3 donors got two negative PCRs, got clearance, or saw symptom resolution. CDR3 size: 15 residues. Germline values: CDR1 MGHDK, CDR2 SYGVNS. The junction had 6 bases not matched to a gene; V was cut back by 1 base and J by 6 bases. The rearrangement uses TRBV25-1 and TRBJ2-7, with 10 bases that match TRBD1. Sequencing was carried out using PBMCs or T cells enriched from blood (not recorded which). The receptor was isolated from a woman aged 45-65 years who had recovered from COVID-19. The CDR3 DNA reads as TGTGCCAGCAGTGAATCCGGGACAGGGGTGCTCGAGCAGTACTTC. As protein: CASSESGTGVLEQYF.